A selection of T cell receptor beta chains follows, all from one sample in a study of T cells in localized non-small cell lung cancer. Data came from immunoSEQ multiplex PCR; TCRdb stores just in-frame clones and leaves some out. The table includes under 35,000 clones, approximately 90% detected once. The source material was peripheral blood, sampled before any cancer treatment. These receptor sequences come from a female donor of 60 years or more with stage I lung adenocarcinoma. CDR3s include the opening cysteine and the closing phenylalanine or tryptophan. The D gene is left open where the match is weak. Size values are once, few and many counts, or a class for expanded clones, and some rows have none.

j_call,d_call,v_call,clone_size,cdr3_nt,cdr3_aa
TRBJ1-5,-,TRBV28,once,TGTGCCAGCAGTTTCAATCAGCCCCAGCATTTT,CASSFNQPQHF
TRBJ2-3,-,TRBV7-9,-,TGTGCCAGCAGCTTAGGTTGGGCAGAACTCACAGATACGCAGTATTTT,CASSLGWAELTDTQYF
TRBJ2-2,-,TRBV11-2,few,TGTGCCAGCAGTAACACAGGGACCGGGGAGCTGTTTTTT,CASSNTGTGELFF
TRBJ1-1,-,TRBV5-1,-,TGCGCCAGCAGCTTGGACAGGGAGAACACTGAAGCTTTCTTT,CASSLDRENTEAFF
TRBJ2-1,TRBD1,TRBV9,-,TGTGCCAGCAGCGTGACTCCCGACCACGGGACAGGGGACAATGAGCAGTTCTTC,CASSVTPDHGTGDNEQFF
TRBJ1-1,-,TRBV28,-,TGTGCCAGCAGTACCCCAACCAGGGACACTGAAGCTTTCTTT,CASSTPTRDTEAFF
TRBJ2-1,TRBD2,TRBV6-1,-,TGTGCCAGCACCCGAGCGGGAGGTTACAATGAGCAGTTCTTC,CASTRAGGYNEQFF
TRBJ1-2,-,TRBV6-1,-,TGTGCCAGCAGTGGGTCTTCCTATGGCTACACCTTC,CASSGSSYGYTF
TRBJ1-1,-,TRBV19,-,TGTGCCAGTATGGGGGCGGGGCGAGTGAACACTGAAGCTTTCTTT,CASMGAGRVNTEAFF
TRBJ2-2,-,TRBV19,-,TGTGCCAGTAGCCTACTGGACACCGGGGAGCTGTTTTTT,CASSLLDTGELFF
TRBJ1-6,-,TRBV19,-,TGTGCCAGTAGTTCGCAGGGGCGGAAAAATTCACCCCTCCACTTT,CASSSQGRKNSPLHF
TRBJ1-2,-,TRBV5-1,-,TGCGCCAGCAGCCAGTACCGGGGCCTGGAGGACTCTGGCTACACCTTC,CASSQYRGLEDSGYTF
TRBJ2-5,TRBD2,TRBV18,-,TGTGCCAGCTCAAGTTCTAGCGGGAACCAAGAGACCCAGTACTTC,CASSSSSGNQETQYF
TRBJ1-1,-,TRBV19,-,TGTGCCAGTAGAATAATTGATAGTCTGAACACTGAAGCTTTCTTT,CASRIIDSLNTEAFF
TRBJ2-2,TRBD1,TRBV7-9,once,TGTGCCAGCAGACGCGACAGGGTTACCGGGGAGCTGTTTTTT,CASRRDRVTGELFF
TRBJ2-3,TRBD1,TRBV25-1,-,TGTGCCAGCAGTGGCAACAGGGGCGATACGCAGTATTTT,CASSGNRGDTQYF
TRBJ2-4,-,TRBV27,-,TGTGCCAGCAGTTTGTCACCACTCGGGATCATTCAGTACTTC,CASSLSPLGIIQYF
TRBJ2-1,TRBD1,TRBV5-1,-,TGCGCCAGCAGCTCGAAAAACACAGGGGGCTTGGACAATGAGCAGTTCTTC,CASSSKNTGGLDNEQFF
TRBJ2-2,TRBD1,TRBV4-1,-,TGCGCCAGCAGCCAGGGACAGGGGGCCGGGGAGCTGTTTTTT,CASSQGQGAGELFF
TRBJ2-3,-,TRBV5-6,-,TGTGCCAGCAGCTTGGGGGGGGCCACAGATACGCAGTATTTT,CASSLGGATDTQYF
TRBJ2-1,-,TRBV7-8,-,TGTGCCAGCAGCTTCAAGCGGGCAGCCTACAATGAGCAGTTCTTC,CASSFKRAAYNEQFF
TRBJ2-3,TRBD2,TRBV4-1,-,TGCGCCAGCAGCCCCGGTATTAGCGGGGTTGCAGATACGCAGTATTTT,CASSPGISGVADTQYF
TRBJ2-7,TRBD2,TRBV6-6,-,TGTGCCACGCTAGCGGGAGGAGCACTCGAGCAGTACTTC,CATLAGGALEQYF
TRBJ2-1,-,TRBV7-9,-,TGTGCCAGCAGCCCCAGGGGTGGGAACAGTTACAATGAGCAGTTCTTC,CASSPRGGNSYNEQFF
TRBJ2-3,-,TRBV5-5,-,TGTGCCAGCAGCTTGAGGGATACGCAGTATTTT,CASSLRDTQYF
TRBJ1-5,-,TRBV19,-,TGTGCCAGTAGAAAGGAGGGGGTGGTTCAGCCCCAGCATTTT,CASRKEGVVQPQHF
TRBJ2-3,-,TRBV5-1,once,TGCGCCAGCGGAGGCGAGGTCGTAGCAAGGACAGATACGCAGTATTTT,CASGGEVVARTDTQYF
TRBJ2-7,TRBD2,TRBV7-8,once,TGTGCCAGCAGCTTAGGGGGGGCGGGGACTAGGACGATCGAGCAGTACTTC,CASSLGGAGTRTIEQYF